These T cell receptor beta chains were read from a single sample in a study of blood T cell repertoires in COVID-19. Here immunoSEQ multiplex PCR was the method, and the copy in TCRdb shows in-frame clones only, minus some. This sample carries over 45,000 clones, around 81% of them seen once, and the ten largest clones take about 26%. Specimen: peripheral blood. The receptor source for this set is an elderly woman with active or convalescent COVID-19. Each CDR3 is given with its conserved first and last residue. D genes are given only for firm matches. Rows may omit the clone size; those that give it use once, few, many or a size class.

j_gene: TRBJ1-4
v_gene: TRBV7-9
abundance: -
d_gene: -
CDR3nt: TGTGCCAGCAGCGGGGCCTTAAATGAAAAACTGTTTTTT
CDR3aa: CASSGALNEKLFF

j_gene: TRBJ2-3
v_gene: TRBV3-1/TRBV3-2
abundance: -
d_gene: -
CDR3nt: TGTGCCAGCAGCCAAGAGGTCACGGGGAGCAAACCTAGCACAGATACGCAGTATTTT
CDR3aa: CASSQEVTGSKPSTDTQYF

j_gene: TRBJ2-3
v_gene: TRBV20-1
abundance: -
d_gene: TRBD2
CDR3nt: TGCAGTGCTAGTTGGCTAGCGGTTAGCACAGATACGCAGTATTTT
CDR3aa: CSASWLAVSTDTQYF

j_gene: TRBJ2-2
v_gene: TRBV28
abundance: -
d_gene: -
CDR3nt: TGTGCCAGCAGTTTTTCCCGTTGGGGTCGGGGCACCGGGGAGCTGTTTTTT
CDR3aa: CASSFSRWGRGTGELFF

j_gene: TRBJ2-7
v_gene: TRBV4-3
abundance: -
d_gene: TRBD1
CDR3nt: TGCGCCAGCAGCCACCTGACAGGGGACGAGCAGTACTTC
CDR3aa: CASSHLTGDEQYF

j_gene: TRBJ2-3
v_gene: TRBV7-9
abundance: once
d_gene: -
CDR3nt: TGTGCCAGCAGCCGCGACAACACGCAGTATTTT
CDR3aa: CASSRDNTQYF

j_gene: TRBJ2-5
v_gene: TRBV7-2
abundance: -
d_gene: -
CDR3nt: TGTGCCAGCAGCCCGGGGGGCCCGGCAGAGACCCAGTACTTC
CDR3aa: CASSPGGPAETQYF

j_gene: TRBJ1-1
v_gene: TRBV18
abundance: -
d_gene: -
CDR3nt: TGTGCCAGCTCACCTCTAAGCACTGAAGCTTTCTTT
CDR3aa: CASSPLSTEAFF

j_gene: TRBJ1-5
v_gene: TRBV7-2
abundance: -
d_gene: TRBD1
CDR3nt: TGTGCCAGCAGCGACAGGGGGGCTCAGCCCCAGCATTTT
CDR3aa: CASSDRGAQPQHF

j_gene: TRBJ2-1
v_gene: TRBV29-1
abundance: -
d_gene: TRBD2
CDR3nt: TGCAGCGTTGATAGGCGGGGGAACTACAATGAGCAGTTCTTC
CDR3aa: CSVDRRGNYNEQFF

j_gene: TRBJ2-5
v_gene: TRBV20-1
abundance: -
d_gene: TRBD1
CDR3nt: TGCAGTGCTAGGGACAGGGGGGAATACTTC
CDR3aa: CSARDRGEYF

j_gene: TRBJ1-2
v_gene: TRBV7-2
abundance: -
d_gene: TRBD1
CDR3nt: TGTGCCAGCAGCCCCGGACAGGAGCGCTATGGCTACACCTTC
CDR3aa: CASSPGQERYGYTF

j_gene: TRBJ1-2
v_gene: TRBV28
abundance: -
d_gene: -
CDR3nt: TGTGCCAGCAGCTGGAGTGCCTTGGCGGGGAACTATGGCTACACCTTC
CDR3aa: CASSWSALAGNYGYTF

j_gene: TRBJ1-1
v_gene: TRBV3-1/TRBV3-2
abundance: -
d_gene: -
CDR3nt: TGTGCCAGCAGCCAAGCGGGCAGGGAAAGTACTGAAGCTTTCTTT
CDR3aa: CASSQAGRESTEAFF

j_gene: TRBJ2-7
v_gene: TRBV6-5
abundance: -
d_gene: -
CDR3nt: TGTGCCAGCAGTTACTCGAGGAGCGCCTACGAGCAGTACTTC
CDR3aa: CASSYSRSAYEQYF

j_gene: TRBJ2-3
v_gene: TRBV9
abundance: few
d_gene: TRBD2
CDR3nt: TGTGCCAGCAGCCTCGGGACTACTAGCACAGATACGCAGTATTTT
CDR3aa: CASSLGTTSTDTQYF

j_gene: TRBJ1-5
v_gene: TRBV2
abundance: -
d_gene: -
CDR3nt: TGTGCCAGCAGTAAACGGGGGGAGGATCAGCCCCAGCATTTT
CDR3aa: CASSKRGEDQPQHF

j_gene: TRBJ1-3
v_gene: TRBV9
abundance: -
d_gene: TRBD1
CDR3nt: TGTGCCAGCAGCGTAGATAACAGGGGAGGTGGAAACACCATATATTTT
CDR3aa: CASSVDNRGGGNTIYF

j_gene: TRBJ1-2
v_gene: TRBV7-9
abundance: -
d_gene: -
CDR3nt: TGTGCCAGCAGCTCGACAGCATCAAATGGCTACACCTTC
CDR3aa: CASSSTASNGYTF

j_gene: TRBJ2-2
v_gene: TRBV6-4
abundance: -
d_gene: -
CDR3nt: TGTGCCAGCAGTGACTCCGCCAGCACCGGGGAGCTGTTTTTT
CDR3aa: CASSDSASTGELFF

j_gene: TRBJ2-5
v_gene: TRBV20-1
abundance: -
d_gene: TRBD2
CDR3nt: TGCAGTGCTAGTGGACTAGCGGGGCTTCAAGAGACCCAGTACTTC
CDR3aa: CSASGLAGLQETQYF

j_gene: TRBJ1-2
v_gene: TRBV11-2
abundance: -
d_gene: -
CDR3nt: TGTGCCAGCAGCTTATACGGGGAGGCCTATGGCTACACCTTC
CDR3aa: CASSLYGEAYGYTF

j_gene: TRBJ1-5
v_gene: TRBV19
abundance: -
d_gene: -
CDR3nt: TGTGCCAGTAGTAGGGGGACGAGTGGAGGGAGCAATCAGCCCCAGCATTTT
CDR3aa: CASSRGTSGGSNQPQHF

j_gene: TRBJ2-2
v_gene: TRBV18
abundance: -
d_gene: -
CDR3nt: TGTGCCAGCTCACTCGGACAGTACCGAACGAACACCGGGGAGCTGTTTTTT
CDR3aa: CASSLGQYRTNTGELFF

j_gene: TRBJ2-7
v_gene: TRBV6-2/TRBV6-3
abundance: once
d_gene: TRBD2
CDR3nt: TGTGCCAGCAGTCCAAGGACGGGACTAGCTTTCTACGAGCAGTACTTC
CDR3aa: CASSPRTGLAFYEQYF

j_gene: TRBJ2-5
v_gene: TRBV5-4
abundance: -
d_gene: -
CDR3nt: TGTGCCAGCAGCTTCGGTTCAGACAAAGAGACCCAGTACTTC
CDR3aa: CASSFGSDKETQYF

j_gene: TRBJ2-7
v_gene: TRBV4-3
abundance: -
d_gene: -
CDR3nt: TGCGCCAGCAGCCAGGGGCGGACCTACGAGCAGTACTTC
CDR3aa: CASSQGRTYEQYF

j_gene: TRBJ1-2
v_gene: TRBV6-1
abundance: few
d_gene: -
CDR3nt: TGTGCCAGCAGTGAGGGCTCAGGCTATGGCTACACCTTC
CDR3aa: CASSEGSGYGYTF

j_gene: TRBJ1-6
v_gene: TRBV20-1
abundance: -
d_gene: TRBD1
CDR3nt: TGCAGTGCTAGTTGGACAGGGGATAATTCACCCCTCCACTTT
CDR3aa: CSASWTGDNSPLHF

j_gene: TRBJ2-7
v_gene: TRBV7-9
abundance: -
d_gene: TRBD1
CDR3nt: TGTGCCAGCAGCTCCCGACAGGGTTCCTACGAGCAGTACTTC
CDR3aa: CASSSRQGSYEQYF

j_gene: TRBJ1-5
v_gene: TRBV7-9
abundance: -
d_gene: -
CDR3nt: TGTGCCAGCAGCGACGACTCCATCGGCGGTCAGCCCCAGCATTTT
CDR3aa: CASSDDSIGGQPQHF

j_gene: TRBJ1-6
v_gene: TRBV5-1
abundance: medium-sized
d_gene: TRBD1
CDR3nt: TGCGCCAGCAGCTTGGAGGGACAGGGTAGCTCACCCCTCCACTTT
CDR3aa: CASSLEGQGSSPLHF

j_gene: TRBJ1-1
v_gene: TRBV19
abundance: once
d_gene: -
CDR3nt: TGTGCCAGTAGTATACTGGAGGATCGGATCACTGAAGCTTTCTTT
CDR3aa: CASSILEDRITEAFF

j_gene: TRBJ1-2
v_gene: TRBV5-6
abundance: -
d_gene: -
CDR3nt: TGTGCCAGCAGCTTGCAGGGCTTCGACTATGGCTACACCTTC
CDR3aa: CASSLQGFDYGYTF

j_gene: TRBJ1-4
v_gene: TRBV5-1
abundance: once
d_gene: TRBD1
CDR3nt: TGCGCCAGCAGCGCGAACACCGGGACAGCTGGGGAAAAACTGTTTTTT
CDR3aa: CASSANTGTAGEKLFF

j_gene: TRBJ1-5
v_gene: TRBV10-3
abundance: few
d_gene: TRBD1
CDR3nt: TGTGCCATCAGCAACGACAGGGAGGATCAGCCCCAGCATTTT
CDR3aa: CAISNDREDQPQHF

j_gene: TRBJ1-1
v_gene: TRBV10-3
abundance: few
d_gene: -
CDR3nt: TGTGCCATCAGTGATTCAGCGACTGAAGCTTTCTTT
CDR3aa: CAISDSATEAFF

j_gene: TRBJ2-7
v_gene: TRBV2
abundance: -
d_gene: TRBD2
CDR3nt: TGTGCCAGCAGTGGGGGACTAGCGGGGGCGTCCGAGCAGTACTTC
CDR3aa: CASSGGLAGASEQYF

j_gene: TRBJ2-7
v_gene: TRBV9
abundance: -
d_gene: TRBD2
CDR3nt: TGTGCCAGCAGCGTAGATGGCGGGGGGGCCGGCCACGAGCAGTACTTC
CDR3aa: CASSVDGGGAGHEQYF

j_gene: TRBJ2-3
v_gene: TRBV29-1
abundance: -
d_gene: TRBD2
CDR3nt: TGCAGCGTTGAAGATCTCGGTAGCGGGGGGGTCCGGATAGGTACGCAGTATTTT
CDR3aa: CSVEDLGSGGVRIGTQYF

j_gene: TRBJ2-1
v_gene: TRBV7-8
abundance: -
d_gene: TRBD1
CDR3nt: TGTGCCAGCAGCTCCGTCGGGACAGCCAATGAGCAGTTCTTC
CDR3aa: CASSSVGTANEQFF

j_gene: TRBJ2-7
v_gene: TRBV6-2/TRBV6-3
abundance: -
d_gene: -
CDR3nt: TGTGCCAGCAGTTACACTTACGAGCAGTACTTC
CDR3aa: CASSYTYEQYF